Listed below are T cell receptor beta chains from one sample, sequenced in a study of blood T cell repertoires in COVID-19. Clones were sequenced by immunoSEQ multiplex PCR, and TCRdb holds only the in-frame ones, with some missing. The sample contains 26,000 or so clones, 89% of which appear only once. The sequencing sample was made of peripheral blood. The receptors were sampled from a human donor in a cohort sampled during active COVID-19. CDR3s include the opening cysteine and the closing phenylalanine or tryptophan. The order of the fields is CDR3 DNA, CDR3 protein, D gene, J gene, V gene, clone size. A D gene is named only where the DNA matches it firmly. Clone sizes are given selectively: once, few, many, or a class where the clone is expanded.

CDR3nt: TGTGCCAGCCGACCCCGGGAAATTGCCACTGAAGCTTTCTTT
CDR3aa: CASRPREIATEAFF
d_gene: .
j_gene: TRBJ1-1
v_gene: TRBV6-5
abundance: .

CDR3nt: TGTGCCAGCAGCTTAGGGACTTCGGGAGATACGCAGTATTTT
CDR3aa: CASSLGTSGDTQYF
d_gene: .
j_gene: TRBJ2-3
v_gene: TRBV7-3
abundance: .

CDR3nt: TGTGCCAGCAGCTTAGCGGAGACAGGGGGGTACGAGCAGTACTTC
CDR3aa: CASSLAETGGYEQYF
d_gene: TRBD1
j_gene: TRBJ2-7
v_gene: TRBV7-9
abundance: few

CDR3nt: TGTGCCAGCAGCCCTACCCTCTCGCGGAGAGTGAACACTGAAGCTTTCTTT
CDR3aa: CASSPTLSRRVNTEAFF
d_gene: .
j_gene: TRBJ1-1
v_gene: TRBV7-3
abundance: .

CDR3nt: TGTGCCAGCAGCCGGGACAGAGACTATGGCTACACCTTC
CDR3aa: CASSRDRDYGYTF
d_gene: TRBD1
j_gene: TRBJ1-2
v_gene: TRBV3-1/TRBV3-2
abundance: .

CDR3nt: TGTGCCAGCAGCTTACAGCGGGACTATGGCTACACCTTC
CDR3aa: CASSLQRDYGYTF
d_gene: .
j_gene: TRBJ1-2
v_gene: TRBV7-9
abundance: .

CDR3nt: TGCGCCAGCAGAGCCGGGGGTAGCTATGGCTACACCTTC
CDR3aa: CASRAGGSYGYTF
d_gene: .
j_gene: TRBJ1-2
v_gene: TRBV4-3
abundance: once

CDR3nt: TGTGCCAGCAGCTTAGAGACAGCGAACTATGGCTACACCTTC
CDR3aa: CASSLETANYGYTF
d_gene: .
j_gene: TRBJ1-2
v_gene: TRBV7-2
abundance: .

CDR3nt: TGCAGCGGTAGCGGCTCTGGAAACACCATATATTTT
CDR3aa: CSGSGSGNTIYF
d_gene: .
j_gene: TRBJ1-3
v_gene: TRBV29-1
abundance: .

CDR3nt: TGTGCCAGCAGCCCGGGGGGCGGAACTAATGAAAAACTGTTTTTT
CDR3aa: CASSPGGGTNEKLFF
d_gene: .
j_gene: TRBJ1-4
v_gene: TRBV7-9
abundance: .

CDR3nt: TGTGCCAGCAGCCAAGTATATGAGGGGGCATCCCTCCACTTT
CDR3aa: CASSQVYEGASLHF
d_gene: TRBD1
j_gene: TRBJ1-6
v_gene: TRBV3-1/TRBV3-2
abundance: .

CDR3nt: TGTGCCAGCAGCCTAGGAGGATATAGCAATCAGCCCCAGCATTTT
CDR3aa: CASSLGGYSNQPQHF
d_gene: .
j_gene: TRBJ1-5
v_gene: TRBV7-2
abundance: .

CDR3nt: TGTGCCATCAGCCCCGGGACAGGGCTTCAAGAGACCCAGTACTTC
CDR3aa: CAISPGTGLQETQYF
d_gene: TRBD1
j_gene: TRBJ2-5
v_gene: TRBV10-3
abundance: .

CDR3nt: TGCGCCAGCAGCCAGGGGCCCCCGCCGGCTGAGCAGTTCTTC
CDR3aa: CASSQGPPPAEQFF
d_gene: .
j_gene: TRBJ2-1
v_gene: TRBV4-1
abundance: .

CDR3nt: TGTGCCAGCAGCTTAGCGGAGAACTATGGCTACACCTTC
CDR3aa: CASSLAENYGYTF
d_gene: .
j_gene: TRBJ1-2
v_gene: TRBV7-9
abundance: .

CDR3nt: TGTGCCAGCAGTTACCCAGGTTCAACAGGGAATCAGCCCCAGCATTTT
CDR3aa: CASSYPGSTGNQPQHF
d_gene: .
j_gene: TRBJ1-5
v_gene: TRBV6-6
abundance: .

CDR3nt: TGTGCCAGCAGCACTACTAGCTCCTATAATTCACCCCTCCACTTT
CDR3aa: CASSTTSSYNSPLHF
d_gene: .
j_gene: TRBJ1-6
v_gene: TRBV14
abundance: .